Presented here are 17 T cell receptor beta chains from one specimen sequenced in a study of T-cell memory formation after mild COVID-19. TCRdb passed the 5' RACE reads through MiXCR, listing each CDR3 protein once. The sample lists a few hundred thousand distinct CDR3 sequences; 20% to 25% were seen once. The material sequenced was PBMCs or a T cell subset sorted from them (not recorded which). The source of these receptors is an adult woman who had mild COVID-19 (a few samples of this study predate the infection). Cell type and time point are not known.

This clonotype was seen more than once but under ten times. The rearrangement joins TRBV11-2 to TRBJ1-1; D remains unclear. V lost 4 bases, J lost 1 base, and 13 bases lay in between. This CDR3 has 15 residues. The V gene's germline CDR1 is SGHAT and CDR2 FQNNGV. In DNA, the CDR3 is TGTGCCAGCAGCTCGCCGTCCCGGGGGAACACTGAAGCTTTCTTT. It yields the protein CASSSPSRGNTEAFF.

This clonotype was detected a few times. The genes are TRBV7-9 and TRBJ2-5, with D possibly TRBD2 on 7 matching bases. Trimming shortened V by 4 bases and J by 4 bases, and 13 bases separated the two germline ends. CDR1 and CDR2 (germline): SEHNR, FQNEAQ (reference sequence). The CDR3 contains 14 residues. This CDR3 reads CASSSPGGLETQYF. CDR3 coding DNA: TGTGCCAGCAGCTCACCGGGGGGCCTAGAGACCCAGTACTTC. Based on the CDR3 plus reference TRBV7-9 and TRBJ2-5, the full variable domain is DTGVSQNPRHKITKRGQNVTFRCDPISEHNRLYWYRQTLGQGPEFLTYFQNEAQLEKSRLLSDRFSAERPKGSFSTLEIQRTEQGDSAMYLCASSSPGGLETQYFGPGTRLLVL.

This clonotype was detected only a few times. This rearrangement joins TRBV2 to TRBJ1-5; D ambiguous. The CDR3 has 12 residues. The germline V and J ends were trimmed by 6 bases and 3 bases, with 6 bases remaining between them. In germline, CDR1 is SNHLY, CDR2 FYNNEI. This CDR3 is CASRRANQPQHF. The CDR3 region has the DNA TGTGCCAGCAGGCGCGCCAATCAGCCCCAGCATTTT.

This clonotype was seen only a few times. The rearrangement links TRBV7-9 to TRBJ1-1; D is undetermined. The germline V and J ends were trimmed by 4 bases and 3 bases, with 12 bases remaining between them. Germline V gene sequence: CDR1 SEHNR, CDR2 FQNEAQ (reference sequence). CDR3 length: 14 residues. The CDR3 loop is CASSSAPSDTEAFF. In DNA form, the CDR3 reads TGTGCCAGCAGCTCTGCCCCATCGGACACTGAAGCTTTCTTT.

This chain links TRBV6-5 with TRBJ2-5, with D perhaps matching TRBD1 or TRBD2 (5 bases each). Germline CDR1 reads MNHEY; CDR2 reads SVGAGI. V lost 6 bases, J lost 5 bases, and 28 bases lay in between. This CDR3 region has 18 residues. The CDR3 sequence is CASSHVHGDLGPWETQYF. The CDR3, as DNA: TGTGCCAGCAGCCACGTGCATGGAGATTTGGGACCTTGGGAGACCCAGTACTTC.

The V and J genes are TRBV3-1 and TRBJ1-1; perhaps TRBD1 as D (5 bases). Germline V CDR1 and CDR2: LGHDT, YNNKEL (reference sequence). The CDR3 totals 17 residues. Deletions cut 0 bases from V and 0 bases from J, with 14 bases between. The CDR3 region has the DNA TGTGCCAGCAGCCAAGACAGGGAGTCTGGGGTGAACACTGAAGCTTTCTTT. Its protein is CASSQDRESGVNTEAFF.

The chain recombines TRBV9 with TRBJ2-1, with TRBD2 matching over 10 bases. Trimming removed 2 bases from V and 2 bases from J; junction bases left unmatched: 7. The germline V gene has CDR1 SGDLS and CDR2 YYNGEE. The length of the CDR3 is 17 residues. Here the CDR3 DNA reads TGTGCCAGCAGCGTGGGGCTAGCGGGAGAACCCTACAATGAGCAGTTCTTC. Its translation is CASSVGLAGEPYNEQFF.

In its sample, this clonotype was seen a few times. V is TRBV18 and J is TRBJ1-2, with 9 positions matching TRBD1. V was clipped by 5 bases and J by 4 bases; unmatched bases: 2. This CDR3 is 13 amino acids long. Germline V gives CDR1 KGHSH, CDR2 LQKENI. The CDR3 coding sequence is TGTGCCAGCTCAACAGGGGGCTCCTATGGCTACACCTTC. Its protein product is CASSTGGSYGYTF. The complete variable domain, with remaining parts taken from reference TRBV18 and TRBJ1-2, reads NAGVMQNPRHLVRRRGQEARLRCSPMKGHSHVYWYRQLPEEGLKFMVYLQKENIIDESGMPKERFSAEFPKEGPSILRIQQVVRGDSAAYFCASSTGGSYGYTFGSGTRLTVV.

This clonotype was seen a few times. The chain has TRBV6-5 and TRBJ1-2; possibly TRBD1 for D (5 bases). The CDR3 spans 15 residues. CDR1 and CDR2 from the germline V gene are MNHEY and SVGAGI. The V and J ends lost 0 bases and 2 bases respectively, with 10 bases between them. CDR3 sequence: CASSYSGGDNYGYTF. The CDR3 DNA follows: TGTGCCAGCAGTTACTCCGGGGGGGACAACTATGGCTACACCTTC.

The V gene is TRBV11-2, the J gene TRBJ1-2, with D unresolved. CDR3 length: 16 residues. The germline V gene encodes CDR1 SGHAT and CDR2 FQNNGV. The V gene lost 0 bases and the J gene lost 4 bases, with 15 bases spanning the gap. This CDR3 reads CASSLEYAAGIYGYTF. Written as DNA, the CDR3 is TGTGCCAGCAGCTTAGAATACGCGGCAGGCATCTATGGCTACACCTTC.

At least ten counts were recorded for this clonotype. The J gene is TRBJ2-5, the V gene TRBV7-3; 11 bases align to TRBD2. V gave up 1 base and J gave up 2 bases; unmatched junction bases: 0. Germline lookup yields CDR1 SGHTA and CDR2 FQGTGA. This CDR3 comprises 15 residues. CDR3 in amino acids: CASSLIAGGQETQYF. CDR3 coding DNA: TGTGCCAGCAGCTTAATAGCGGGGGGGCAAGAGACCCAGTACTTC.

This chain links TRBV20-1 with TRBJ1-1; D is unresolved. From germline, CDR1 is DFQATT and CDR2 SNEGSKA (reference sequence). This CDR3 has 11 amino acids. The CDR3 loop reads CRRSSGTEAFF. Here the CDR3 DNA reads TGCAGAAGGTCGTCGGGGACTGAAGCTTTCTTT.

Ten or more counts support this clonotype. The V call is TRBV4-1, the J call TRBJ2-3, with D perhaps being TRBD1 or TRBD2 (5 bases each). The length of the CDR3 is 15 residues. Trimming stripped 0 bases from V and 1 base from J, with 8 bases between. The V gene's germline CDR1 is MGHRA and CDR2 YSYEKL. Here the CDR3 DNA reads TGCGCCAGCAGCCAAGATGGGACCCGCACAGATACGCAGTATTTT. Residues: CASSQDGTRTDTQYF.

The gene calls are TRBV3-1 and TRBJ2-5, with TRBD2 as a possible D gene (5 bases). Trimming removed 0 bases from V and 3 bases from J, with 11 bases in between. The CDR3 has 15 residues. Germline V gene lookup returns CDR1 LGHDT and CDR2 YNNKEL (reference sequence). The CDR3 nucleotides read TGTGCCAGCAGCCAAGATGGGAGAGGGAAAGAGACCCAGTACTTC. This translates into CASSQDGRGKETQYF.

This chain links TRBV19 with TRBJ2-1; 8 bases are a match to TRBD1. Germline loops: CDR1 LNHDA, CDR2 SQIVND (reference sequence). This CDR3 has 14 amino acids. Trimming cost V 6 bases and J 4 bases; bases outside gene matches: 5. In DNA, the CDR3 is TGTGCCAGTAGGGGGACAGGTTCTTACAATGAGCAGTTCTTC. Translation: CASRGTGSYNEQFF.

The chain combines TRBV3-1 with TRBJ1-2; D not certain. This CDR3 comprises 14 residues. The V and J ends lost 5 bases and 4 bases respectively, with 14 bases between them. Germline V CDR1 and CDR2: LGHDT, YNNKEL (reference sequence). The CDR3 DNA follows: TGTGCCAGCAGCAACGAAGTCACCGTCTATGGCTACACCTTC. The encoded protein is CASSNEVTVYGYTF.

This chain links TRBV11-2 with TRBJ2-3, with a tentative D call TRBD2 (5 bases). V was pared by 5 bases and J by 6 bases, with 15 bases between. There are 14 residues in the CDR3. Germline V gives CDR1 SGHAT, CDR2 FQNNGV. DNA for the CDR3: TGTGCCAGCAGCCGAGATACTAGTGTGGATACGCAGTATTTT. Amino acid sequence: CASSRDTSVDTQYF. Full variable domain (remainder filled in from reference TRBV11-2 and TRBJ2-3): EAGVAQSPRYKIIEKRQSVAFWCNPISGHATLYWYQQILGQGPKLLIQFQNNGVVDDSQLPKDRFSAERLKGVDSTLKIQPAKLEDSAVYLCASSRDTSVDTQYFGPGTRLTVL.